Listed below are T cell receptor beta chains from one sample, sequenced in a study of response to subunit inactivated influenza vaccine. TCRdb fed the RT-PCR reads into MiXCR, producing one record per CDR3 protein. Found here are around 600,000 distinct CDR3 sequences, roughly 10% of them singletons; the top ten hold 11%. These data also featured in a second study, about T cells expressing NK-cell markers.

The source material was PBMCs from blood, sampled on the day of vaccination. Receptors originate from a man aged 50 or older who received an inactivated influenza vaccine. Each CDR3 is given with its conserved first and last residue. D genes are given only for firm matches. A clone size is listed for some rows: how often the clone was seen (once, few, many), or a class if it is expanded.

D,J,V,size,DNA,CDR3
TRBD1,TRBJ1-5,TRBV20-1,.,TGCAGTGCTAGAGGGGGGACAGGTTATCAGCCCCAGCATTTT,CSARGGTGYQPQHF
.,TRBJ2-3,TRBV3-1,few,TGTGCCAGCAGCCAAGACGACAAAGTGGCAGATACGCAGTATTTT,CASSQDDKVADTQYF
TRBD1,TRBJ2-2,TRBV30,.,TGTGCCTGGAGTGGGCGGGACAGGACTATGAGATTCACCGGGGAGCTGTTTTTT,CAWSGRDRTMRFTGELFF
.,TRBJ2-6,TRBV4-1,.,TGCGCCAGCAGCCAAGGCCCCAGAGACTACTCTGGGGCCAACGTCCTGACTTTC,CASSQGPRDYSGANVLTF
.,TRBJ2-3,TRBV4-2,.,TGTGCCAGCAGCCAAGATAAGGCGGAGATGGGGCCAGATACGCAGTATTTT,CASSQDKAEMGPDTQYF
.,TRBJ2-3,TRBV20-1,few,TGCAGTGCTAGTGGGAGGCGGGACACAGATACGCAGTATTTT,CSASGRRDTDTQYF
TRBD2,TRBJ2-2,TRBV4-3,few,TGCGCCAGCAGCCCTCTAGCGGCCGGGGAGCTGTTTTTT,CASSPLAAGELFF
.,TRBJ2-7,TRBV4-3,.,TGCGCCAGCAGCCACATGGGCAGGGGAATCTACGAGCAGTACTTC,CASSHMGRGIYEQYF
TRBD2,TRBJ2-7,TRBV9,.,TGTGCCAGCAGCGAGGGCGGGGGTAGCTCCTACGAGCAGTACTTC,CASSEGGGSSYEQYF
.,TRBJ2-1,TRBV7-2,few,TGTGCCAGCAGCTTAGGTGGGGGACGGTACCTTTACAATGAGCAGTTCTTC,CASSLGGGRYLYNEQFF
.,TRBJ1-1,TRBV7-9,few,TGTGCCAGCACCCGGGTGAACACTGAAGCTTTCTTT,CASTRVNTEAFF
.,TRBJ1-1,TRBV4-2,.,TGTGCCAGCAGCCCCTCGGCGCTGAGGGTGAACACTGAAGCTTTCTTT,CASSPSALRVNTEAFF
.,TRBJ1-2,TRBV6-1,few,TGTGCCAGCAGTGAACCCCGAGGGCACACCTTC,CASSEPRGHTF
.,TRBJ1-1,TRBV7-2,many,TGTGCCAGCAGCTCCGACGGCTCTGGTGTAGGAACTGAAGCTTTCTTT,CASSSDGSGVGTEAFF
TRBD1,TRBJ2-5,TRBV12-3/TRBV12-4,few,TGTGCCAGCAGTTTAGAGACAGGGGGCGGTGAGACCCAGTACTTC,CASSLETGGGETQYF
.,TRBJ1-5,TRBV6-1,few,TGTGCCAGCACCAGGGCTATCAATCAGCCCCAGCATTTT,CASTRAINQPQHF
.,TRBJ1-5,TRBV7-2,.,TGTGCCAGCAGCTTAGTTAGTGATCAGCCCCAGCATTTT,CASSLVSDQPQHF